A selection of T cell receptor beta chains follows, all from one sample in a study of Ad26.COV2.S vaccination and SARS-CoV-2 variants. Sequencing used immunoSEQ multiplex PCR; TCRdb keeps in-frame clones, though not all of them. The sample records about 350,000 clones, more than 75% being singletons. Here the sequenced sample was peripheral blood, taken in a trial of Ad26.COV2.S vaccine versus placebo. Source of these receptors: a person between 18 and 65 years old who received the Ad26.COV2.S COVID-19 vaccine or a placebo. CDR3s include the opening cysteine and the closing phenylalanine or tryptophan. D genes are given only for firm matches. A clone size is listed for some rows: how often the clone was seen (once, few, many), or a class if it is expanded.

J gene: TRBJ2-7; D gene: NA; clone size: once; V gene: TRBV6-5; CDR3 DNA: TGTGCCAGCAGCCGGGCGGGAAGGGGCAACGAGCAGTACTTC; CDR3 protein: CASSRAGRGNEQYF
J gene: TRBJ2-7; D gene: TRBD1; clone size: NA; V gene: TRBV5-5; CDR3 DNA: TGTGCCAGCAGCTCGACAGGGCCGCCCCACGAGCAGTACTTC; CDR3 protein: CASSSTGPPHEQYF
J gene: TRBJ2-7; D gene: NA; clone size: NA; V gene: TRBV24-1; CDR3 DNA: TGTGCCACCAGTGCCCGGGACTCCGGCCCCTACGAGCAGTACTTC; CDR3 protein: CATSARDSGPYEQYF
J gene: TRBJ2-3; D gene: NA; clone size: NA; V gene: TRBV7-9; CDR3 DNA: TGTGCCAGCAGCCAAGATACGCAGTATTTT; CDR3 protein: CASSQDTQYF
J gene: TRBJ1-2; D gene: NA; clone size: once; V gene: TRBV6-5; CDR3 DNA: TGTGCCGCCGGGGAAGTGCTCTATGGCTACACCTTC; CDR3 protein: CAAGEVLYGYTF
J gene: TRBJ1-1; D gene: NA; clone size: few; V gene: TRBV19; CDR3 DNA: TGTGCCAGTAGTACCCGGTTTGAAGCTTTCTTT; CDR3 protein: CASSTRFEAFF
J gene: TRBJ2-7; D gene: NA; clone size: many; V gene: TRBV12-2; CDR3 DNA: TGTGCAAGTCGCTTAGCGGGCCCCGGTAACTACGAGCAGTACTTC; CDR3 protein: CASRLAGPGNYEQYF
J gene: TRBJ1-1; D gene: NA; clone size: NA; V gene: TRBV19; CDR3 DNA: TGTGCCAGTAGTATTCTATTGGACAGGAACACTGAAGCTTTCTTT; CDR3 protein: CASSILLDRNTEAFF
J gene: TRBJ1-2; D gene: NA; clone size: NA; V gene: TRBV7-2; CDR3 DNA: TGTGCCAGCAGCTTAGCGTTTAGTTGGGACCTCCCCTCCTATGGCTACACCTTC; CDR3 protein: CASSLAFSWDLPSYGYTF
J gene: TRBJ2-1; D gene: NA; clone size: NA; V gene: TRBV5-4; CDR3 DNA: TGTGCCAGCAGCCTCCGAGGGGAGCAGTTCTTC; CDR3 protein: CASSLRGEQFF
J gene: TRBJ2-7; D gene: TRBD1; clone size: NA; V gene: TRBV2; CDR3 DNA: TGTGCCAGCAGCCGGGACAGGTGGTCGGGATACGAGCAGTACTTC; CDR3 protein: CASSRDRWSGYEQYF
J gene: TRBJ1-1; D gene: TRBD1; clone size: NA; V gene: TRBV30; CDR3 DNA: TGTGCCTGGAGTGCAGGACAGGGATGGACTGAAGCTTTCTTT; CDR3 protein: CAWSAGQGWTEAFF
J gene: TRBJ2-5; D gene: TRBD1; clone size: once; V gene: TRBV5-1; CDR3 DNA: TGCGCCAGCAGCTCAGGGACCCGGACAGGGGAAGAGACCCAGTACTTC; CDR3 protein: CASSSGTRTGEETQYF
J gene: TRBJ1-1; D gene: NA; clone size: NA; V gene: TRBV3-1/TRBV3-2; CDR3 DNA: TGTGCCAGCAGTCACGGCCCCCCCACTGAAGCTTTCTTT; CDR3 protein: CASSHGPPTEAFF
J gene: TRBJ1-5; D gene: NA; clone size: NA; V gene: TRBV23-1; CDR3 DNA: TGCGCCAGCACCGACCAGGGACAGCCCCAGCATTTT; CDR3 protein: CASTDQGQPQHF
J gene: TRBJ2-2; D gene: NA; clone size: few; V gene: TRBV11-3; CDR3 DNA: TGTGCCAGCAGCTTCGGAAACACCGGGGAGCTGTTTTTT; CDR3 protein: CASSFGNTGELFF
J gene: TRBJ1-1; D gene: NA; clone size: once; V gene: TRBV28; CDR3 DNA: TGTGCCAGCAGTTTAGGGAAGAGGACTGAAGCTTTCTTT; CDR3 protein: CASSLGKRTEAFF
J gene: TRBJ2-5; D gene: NA; clone size: NA; V gene: TRBV5-1; CDR3 DNA: TGCGCCAGCAGCTTCCCCACGGAGTCCGGTTTACAAGAGACCCAGTACTTC; CDR3 protein: CASSFPTESGLQETQYF
J gene: TRBJ2-5; D gene: NA; clone size: NA; V gene: TRBV24-1; CDR3 DNA: TGTGCCACCAGTGCCGGCGTACGGTCAATAAATAAAGAGACCCAGTACTTC; CDR3 protein: CATSAGVRSINKETQYF
J gene: TRBJ2-5; D gene: NA; clone size: NA; V gene: TRBV20-1; CDR3 DNA: TGCAGTGCTAAGGCCGAGTGGGCCCAGTACTTC; CDR3 protein: CSAKAEWAQYF
J gene: TRBJ2-3; D gene: NA; clone size: NA; V gene: TRBV18; CDR3 DNA: TGTGCCAGCTCACCAGTTCCAGCCCGTAGCACAGATACGCAGTATTTT; CDR3 protein: CASSPVPARSTDTQYF
J gene: TRBJ2-1; D gene: TRBD2; clone size: NA; V gene: TRBV5-5; CDR3 DNA: TGTGCCAGCAGCTCCGGACTAGCGGGAGTTTCCCGATACAATGAGCAGTTCTTC; CDR3 protein: CASSSGLAGVSRYNEQFF
J gene: TRBJ2-2; D gene: NA; clone size: NA; V gene: TRBV5-4; CDR3 DNA: TGTGCCAGCAGCTTGGAGCTCACCGGGGAGCTGTTTTTT; CDR3 protein: CASSLELTGELFF
J gene: TRBJ2-3; D gene: TRBD2; clone size: once; V gene: TRBV11-2; CDR3 DNA: TGTGCCAGCAGCTTAGTAGGTCGGACTAGCGGGGGGGGTACGCAGTATTTT; CDR3 protein: CASSLVGRTSGGGTQYF
J gene: TRBJ2-7; D gene: TRBD1; clone size: NA; V gene: TRBV3-1/TRBV3-2; CDR3 DNA: TGTGCCAGCACCTCGGACAGGAACCCCTACGAGCAGTACTTC; CDR3 protein: CASTSDRNPYEQYF
J gene: TRBJ2-3; D gene: NA; clone size: NA; V gene: TRBV29-1; CDR3 DNA: TGCAGCGTTGAAGAATCTGGGGCAACAGATACGCAGTATTTT; CDR3 protein: CSVEESGATDTQYF
J gene: TRBJ1-1; D gene: NA; clone size: NA; V gene: TRBV28; CDR3 DNA: TGTGCCAGCAGTTGGACCATCGGGGGCACTGAAGCTTTCTTT; CDR3 protein: CASSWTIGGTEAFF
J gene: TRBJ2-7; D gene: NA; clone size: NA; V gene: TRBV18; CDR3 DNA: TGTGCCAGCTCACCACCGGGGAACCCTCTACCCTACGAGCAGTACTTC; CDR3 protein: CASSPPGNPLPYEQYF
J gene: TRBJ1-4; D gene: TRBD1; clone size: NA; V gene: TRBV19; CDR3 DNA: TGTGCCAGTAGTCGGACAGGGCCTAATGAAAAACTGTTTTTT; CDR3 protein: CASSRTGPNEKLFF
J gene: TRBJ2-7; D gene: NA; clone size: NA; V gene: TRBV11-2; CDR3 DNA: TGTGCCAGCAGGGCTGGGGCCGGGAGTGTCTACGAGCAGTACTTC; CDR3 protein: CASRAGAGSVYEQYF
J gene: TRBJ1-1; D gene: NA; clone size: NA; V gene: TRBV4-1; CDR3 DNA: TGCGCCAGCAGCCAATTTGCCGAAGCTTTCTTT; CDR3 protein: CASSQFAEAFF
J gene: TRBJ2-4; D gene: NA; clone size: NA; V gene: TRBV3-1/TRBV3-2; CDR3 DNA: TGTGCCAGCAGCCAAGCAGGGTCCAAAAACATTCAGTACTTC; CDR3 protein: CASSQAGSKNIQYF
J gene: TRBJ1-1; D gene: NA; clone size: NA; V gene: TRBV6-5; CDR3 DNA: TGTGCCAGCAGAGGAGGGAAAGGGAGCACTGAAGCTTTCTTT; CDR3 protein: CASRGGKGSTEAFF
J gene: TRBJ1-5; D gene: NA; clone size: NA; V gene: TRBV5-6; CDR3 DNA: TGTGCCAGCAGCCAGGACGGGGGATTGTCCCAGCATTTT; CDR3 protein: CASSQDGGLSQHF
J gene: TRBJ2-1; D gene: NA; clone size: NA; V gene: TRBV6-2/TRBV6-3; CDR3 DNA: TGTGCCAGCAGCGCCCATGAGCGGGAGCAGTTCTTC; CDR3 protein: CASSAHEREQFF
J gene: TRBJ2-7; D gene: TRBD1; clone size: once; V gene: TRBV3-1/TRBV3-2; CDR3 DNA: TGTGCCAGCAGCCAACTCCGGGACAGGGGATCTGCCGAGCAGTACTTC; CDR3 protein: CASSQLRDRGSAEQYF
J gene: TRBJ2-2; D gene: NA; clone size: NA; V gene: TRBV20-1; CDR3 DNA: TGCAGTGCTAGTTTTGGGAGCGCCGGGGAGCTGTTTTTT; CDR3 protein: CSASFGSAGELFF
J gene: TRBJ2-2; D gene: TRBD1; clone size: NA; V gene: TRBV7-8; CDR3 DNA: TGTGCCAGCAGCTTCGCCGACAGGGGCATCACCGGGGAGCTGTTTTTT; CDR3 protein: CASSFADRGITGELFF
J gene: TRBJ2-5; D gene: NA; clone size: NA; V gene: TRBV24-1; CDR3 DNA: TGTGCCACCAGTGATGCCCGGTTAGGAACAGAGAACCAAGAGACCCAGTACTTC; CDR3 protein: CATSDARLGTENQETQYF
J gene: TRBJ2-6; D gene: NA; clone size: NA; V gene: TRBV4-3; CDR3 DNA: TGCGCCAGCAGCCAAGATCCCCGAGCCGGGGCCAACGTCCTGACTTTC; CDR3 protein: CASSQDPRAGANVLTF
J gene: TRBJ2-3; D gene: NA; clone size: NA; V gene: TRBV5-6; CDR3 DNA: TGTGCCAGCAGCTTTGTCTCGATATCCGGAGATACGCAGTATTTT; CDR3 protein: CASSFVSISGDTQYF
J gene: TRBJ2-5; D gene: NA; clone size: NA; V gene: TRBV30; CDR3 DNA: TGTGCCTGGAGTGTAAAAGGGTCGGAGACCCAGTACTTC; CDR3 protein: CAWSVKGSETQYF
J gene: TRBJ2-7; D gene: TRBD1; clone size: NA; V gene: TRBV28; CDR3 DNA: TGTGCCAGCAGTTTCCCGATGACAGGGGGCAGGTACGAGCAGTACTTC; CDR3 protein: CASSFPMTGGRYEQYF
J gene: TRBJ1-1; D gene: NA; clone size: NA; V gene: TRBV18; CDR3 DNA: TGTGCCAGCTCACCACCGAATCGAGGGAGGAGAACTGAAGCTTTCTTT; CDR3 protein: CASSPPNRGRRTEAFF
J gene: TRBJ2-3; D gene: NA; clone size: NA; V gene: TRBV19; CDR3 DNA: TGTGCCAGTAGTATTGGGCTATTCACAGATACGCAGTATTTT; CDR3 protein: CASSIGLFTDTQYF
J gene: TRBJ1-4; D gene: NA; clone size: NA; V gene: TRBV10-3; CDR3 DNA: TGTGCCATCAGTGAGCCTTCCCCCGCCCCGGATAATGAAAAACTGTTTTTT; CDR3 protein: CAISEPSPAPDNEKLFF